This passage covers 19 T cell receptor beta chains from one sample sequenced in a study of T cell repertoires in cytomegalovirus infection (dated by TCRdb to between 2017 and 2020). The treatment or condition label corresponds to: in vitro stimulation with specific CMV peptide epitopes to enrich CMV-specific T cells. Sequencing took place on an Illumina HiSeq 1500. TCRdb redid the processing of the public reads, applying fastp at Q25 and MiXCR, and retained in-frame beta chains. Every distinct CDR3 protein forms one entry, paired with its most common genes and DNA. The sample table shows approximately 500,000 distinct CDR3 sequences, and 33% are seen once. 17% of the sample rests with the top ten. Their target antigens are unknown. The source material was cultured PBMCs, sampled from culture after CMV antigen stimulation. The receptors here all came from a human donor in good health (CMV status not recorded). Some clones in this sample may be carry-over from other donors' samples.

The V and J genes are TRBV29-1 and TRBJ2-7; D possibly corresponds to TRBD1 (6 bases). The CDR3 has 13 amino acids. The V end lost 4 bases, the J end lost 1 base, and 11 bases lay between the germline ends. From germline, CDR1 is SQVTM and CDR2 ANQGSEA. CDR3 in amino acids: CSVVPDRSYEQYF. The DNA for the CDR3 is TGCAGCGTTGTTCCGGACAGATCCTACGAGCAGTACTTC.

The chain recombines TRBV11-3 with TRBJ2-2; D not certain. The CDR3 is made up of 16 amino acids. Deletions cut 3 bases from V and 0 bases from J, with 11 bases between. The germline V gene has CDR1 SGHNT and CDR2 YENEEA. The CDR3 DNA reads as TGTGCCAGCAGCTTTGAACACGCCGCGAACACCGGGGAGCTGTTTTTT. This codes for CASSFEHAANTGELFF.

The sample holds a few counts of this clonotype. This chain uses TRBV5-6 with TRBJ2-1; 12 bases match TRBD2. Germline-derived CDR1 and CDR2 are SGHDT and YYEEEE. This CDR3 region has 16 residues. The V segment lost 2 bases and the J segment 9 bases; nucleotides outside the gene matches: 9. The CDR3 protein is CASSFLAGGSWGEQFF. In DNA form, the CDR3 reads TGTGCCAGCAGCTTTCTAGCGGGAGGGTCGTGGGGTGAGCAGTTCTTC. Variable domain in full (rest from reference TRBV5-6 and TRBJ2-1): DAGVTQSPTHLIKTRGQQVTLRCSPKSGHDTVSWYQQALGQGPQFIFQYYEEEERQRGNFPDRFSGHQFPNYSSELNVNALLLGDSALYLCASSFLAGGSWGEQFFGPGTRLTVL.

The genes are TRBV12-5 and TRBJ1-1, with 7 bases aligning to TRBD1. Trimming removed 0 bases from V and 5 bases from J; junction bases left unmatched: 9. Germline V lookup: CDR1 LGHNT, CDR2 FRNRAP. This CDR3 spans 16 amino acids. For the CDR3, the DNA is TGTGCTAGTGGTTTGGTACTCGGGCAGGGGGGAACTGAAGCTTTCTTT. Translation: CASGLVLGQGGTEAFF.

This clonotype was seen more than once but under ten times. The chain joins TRBV12-3 or TRBV12-4 to TRBJ2-1; D ambiguous. Trimming stripped 3 bases from V and 5 bases from J, with 8 bases between. This CDR3 is built from 13 residues. The DNA of the CDR3 is TGTGCCAGCAGTTTTCGCCCAAACAATGAGCAGTTCTTC. This codes for CASSFRPNNEQFF.

The chain employs TRBV28 and TRBJ2-1; tentative D call: TRBD2 (5 bases). The CDR3 runs 15 residues. Germline V gives CDR1 MDHEN, CDR2 SYDVKM. Trimming shortened V by 8 bases and J by 1 base, and 15 bases separated the two germline ends. This CDR3 is CASGEWRKSYNEQFF. The CDR3 bases are TGTGCCAGCGGGGAGTGGCGGAAGTCCTACAATGAGCAGTTCTTC.

The chain carries TRBV19 and TRBJ2-7; 8 bases map to TRBD1. Germline CDR1 is LNHDA and CDR2 is SQIVND (reference sequence). The V gene end was trimmed by 6 bases and the J gene end by 2 bases; junction bases not matched to a gene: 9. The CDR3 has 15 residues. CDR3 bases: TGTGCCAGTAGACCCGGACAGGGCCGCACCTACGAGCAGTACTTC. This gives the protein CASRPGQGRTYEQYF.

J is TRBJ1-2 and V is TRBV20-1; possible D gene TRBD1, 6 bases. The V gene's germline CDR1 is DFQATT and CDR2 SNEGSKA (reference sequence). Trimming stripped 2 bases from V and 11 bases from J, with 12 bases between. The CDR3 is made up of 11 amino acids. DNA of the CDR3: TGCAGTGCTAGATCATACAGGGAATACACCTTC. Amino acid sequence: CSARSYREYTF.

This clonotype was recorded a few times. The V and J genes are TRBV7-2 and TRBJ2-7; D may be TRBD2 (6 bases). Per the germline V gene, CDR1 is SGHTA and CDR2 is FQGNSA. The CDR3 has 13 amino acids. The germline V and J ends were trimmed by 6 bases and 5 bases, with 14 bases remaining between them. CDR3 DNA sequence: TGTGCCAGCAGGAAAACGGAGGGCGACGAGCAGTACTTC. Translating gives CASRKTEGDEQYF.

This clonotype was seen more than once but under ten times. The limits of the CDR3 on the DNA are not certain, so only TCRdb's listed CDR3 is given. The chain carries TRBV7-5 and TRBJ2-7; the table names TRBD1, a call not compared with the DNA. TRBV7-5 is a pseudogene. The CDR3 has 20 amino acids, counting both end residues. The CDR3 spells CISVPEAFRDRGSESYEQYF.

The rearrangement joins TRBV30 to TRBJ1-6; 10 bases match TRBD1. Germline trimming cut 3 bases from V and 10 bases from J; bases unmatched to any gene: 3. The CDR3 runs to 13 residues. Germline V lookup: CDR1 GTSNPN, CDR2 SVGIG (reference sequence). The CDR3 spells CAWRGTGESPLHF. CDR3 nucleotide sequence: TGTGCCTGGAGGGGGACAGGGGAATCACCCCTCCACTTT.

This chain uses TRBV4-2 with TRBJ2-3; 8 bases fit TRBD2. The CDR3 has 17 amino acids. Germline CDR1 is LGHNA and CDR2 is YNFKEQ. Unmatched junction bases numbered 10, after V lost 1 base and J lost 4 bases. CDR3 residues: CASSQGTRASGPDTQYF. The CDR3 DNA sequence: TGTGCCAGCAGCCAAGGGACGAGGGCTAGCGGGCCAGATACGCAGTATTTT.

The V gene is TRBV18, the J gene TRBJ1-4, with 9 bases that match TRBD1. Germline assignment: CDR1 KGHSH and CDR2 LQKENI. The CDR3 consists of 16 residues. Unmatched junction bases numbered 11, after V lost 2 bases and J lost 10 bases. The CDR3, as DNA: TGTGCCAGCTCACCAGAATTGGGACAGGGTCCTGGAAAACTGTTTTTT. Protein product: CASSPELGQGPGKLFF. The variable domain in full, with the rest retrieved from reference TRBV18 and TRBJ1-4, is NAGVMQNPRHLVRRRGQEARLRCSPMKGHSHVYWYRQLPEEGLKFMVYLQKENIIDESGMPKERFSAEFPKEGPSILRIQQVVRGDSAAYFCASSPELGQGPGKLFFGSGTQLSVL.

This clonotype was seen just once. The chain links TRBV6-2 or TRBV6-3 to TRBJ2-1, with unresolved D. V lost 2 bases and J 10 bases, leaving 12 bases between the germline ends. The CDR3 loop spans 13 amino acids. The V gene's germline CDR1 is MNHEY and CDR2 SVGEGT. The CDR3 DNA reads TGTGCCAGCAGTTACAGGCTGGCCCGGGAGCAGTTCTTC. Residues: CASSYRLAREQFF.

This rearrangement joins TRBV7-9 to TRBJ1-2; D is uncertain. V lost 5 bases and J 5 bases, leaving 18 bases between the germline ends. The CDR3 spans 15 residues. Germline-derived CDR1 and CDR2 are SEHNR and FQNEAQ (reference sequence). The CDR3 DNA follows: TGTGCCAGCAGCCAAACGAGCCTTCTTATTTATGGCTACACCTTC. Encoded protein: CASSQTSLLIYGYTF.

This clonotype was seen a handful of times. The DNA for the CDR3 is TGCGCCAGCAGCCGCCAACCCCCGGGACTAGCGGGCGATGAGCAGTTCTTC. Protein sequence: CASSRQPPGLAGDEQFF. The genes are TRBV4-3 and TRBJ2-1, with 12 bases fitting TRBD2. Trimming removed 4 bases from V and 8 bases from J; junction bases left unmatched: 12. The CDR3 has 17 residues. In germline, CDR1 is LGHNA, CDR2 YSLEER.

A few counts support this clonotype. The chain couples TRBV10-3 to TRBJ2-7, with D perhaps given as TRBD1 or TRBD2 (6 bases each). Germline loops: CDR1 ENHRY, CDR2 SYGVKD. The CDR3 has 14 amino acids. Trimming took off 6 bases at V and 5 bases at J, with 17 bases between the two ends. The CDR3 loop reads CAISSTEGGHEQYV. CDR3 DNA sequence: TGTGCCATCAGCTCGACAGAGGGGGGACACGAGCAGTACGTC.

This clonotype has just a few counts. The J gene is TRBJ2-1, the V gene TRBV27; TRBD2 matches at 9 bases. Germline CDR1 is MNHEY and CDR2 is SMNVEV (reference sequence). The CDR3 has 15 amino acids. The V segment lost 10 bases and the J segment 8 bases; nucleotides outside the gene matches: 15. The CDR3 is CATVGAGGQFYEQFF. The CDR3 DNA is TGTGCCACCGTGGGGGCGGGAGGGCAATTTTATGAGCAGTTCTTC.

The gene calls are TRBV7-2 and TRBJ1-5, with a tentative D call TRBD1 (6 bases). The germline V gene encodes CDR1 SGHTA and CDR2 FQGNSA. The V end lost 6 bases, the J end lost 0 bases, and 12 bases lay between the germline ends. CDR3 length: 15 amino acids. CDR3 DNA: TGTGCCAGCAGACCACCAGGGGATAGCAATCAGCCCCAGCATTTT. Protein product: CASRPPGDSNQPQHF.